The 29 T cell receptor beta chains in this list originate from one sample, sequenced in a study of T-cell memory formation after mild COVID-19. TCRdb redid the calling of the 5' RACE reads with MiXCR, one entry per CDR3 protein. The profile shows tens of thousands of distinct CDR3 sequences, more than 15% of them singletons. Sample: PBMCs or a T cell subset sorted from them (not recorded which). Receptors were obtained from an adult who had mild COVID-19 (a few samples of this study predate the infection). Cell type and time point are not known.

This clonotype was seen many times. The chain is built from TRBV4-2 and TRBJ1-5; 10 nucleotides agree with TRBD1. Germline V CDR1 and CDR2: LGHNA, YNFKEQ. This CDR3 contains 17 residues. The ends lost 5 bases at V and 4 bases at J; junction bases unmatched: 11. The CDR3 region has the DNA TGTGCCAGCAGCGCCGGTGGGGACAGGGGTCTGAATCAGCCCCAGCATTTT. This encodes CASSAGGDRGLNQPQHF.

This clonotype has a count of ten or more. The V gene is TRBV5-4, the J gene TRBJ2-7, with D possibly matching TRBD2 (6 bases). The CDR3 spans 13 residues. The germline V gene has CDR1 SGHNT and CDR2 YYREEE (reference sequence). V shed 4 bases and J shed 6 bases, with 14 bases lying between them. For the CDR3, the DNA is TGTGCCAGCAGCGTGGGGACTTTGGGCGAGCAGTACTTC. This gives the protein CASSVGTLGEQYF. The full variable domain, rest sourced from reference TRBV5-4 and TRBJ2-7, is ETGVTQSPTHLIKTRGQQVTLRCSSQSGHNTVSWYQQALGQGPQFIFQYYREEENGRGNFPPRFSGLQFPNYSSELNVNALELDDSALYLCASSVGTLGEQYFGPGTRLTVT.

This clonotype appeared many times. The chain links TRBV7-9 to TRBJ1-1; tentative D call: TRBD1 (6 bases). The CDR3 length is 15 residues. V dropped 5 bases and J dropped 2 bases, with 15 bases sitting between them. The V gene's germline CDR1 is SEHNR and CDR2 FQNEAQ (reference sequence). CDR3 amino acids: CASSVHGGTNTEAFF. DNA of the CDR3: TGTGCCAGCAGCGTCCACGGGGGCACCAACACTGAAGCTTTCTTT.

This clonotype has at least ten counts. The chain is built from TRBV10-3 and TRBJ1-6; D is perhaps TRBD1 (5 bases). Germline V CDR1 and CDR2: ENHRY, SYGVKD. The CDR3 consists of 12 residues. With 7 bases removed from V and 5 bases from J, the gap between germline ends came to 6 bases. CDR3 coding DNA: TGTGCCATCAAACAGGATAATTCACCCCTCCACTTT. It is translated as CAIKQDNSPLHF.

This clonotype showed up many times. The genes are TRBV4-3 and TRBJ2-2; D may correspond to TRBD1 or TRBD2 (5 bases each). The germline V and J ends were trimmed by 6 bases and 6 bases, with 20 bases remaining between them. The CDR3 loop spans 16 amino acids. Germline CDR1 LGHNA, CDR2 YSLEER. The CDR3 sequence: CASSHSWGRAAGELFF. The CDR3 nucleotides are TGCGCCAGCAGTCATTCGTGGGGGAGAGCGGCCGGGGAGCTGTTTTTT.

This clonotype appeared many times. The chain links TRBV29-1 to TRBJ2-5, with D tentatively TRBD1 (6 bases). The length of the CDR3 is 11 residues. CDR1 and CDR2 from the germline V gene are SQVTM and ANQGSEA. Trimming shortened V by 7 bases and J by 6 bases, and 12 bases separated the two germline ends. CDR3 amino acids: CSGWTEKTQYF. The CDR3, as DNA: TGCAGCGGGTGGACAGAGAAGACCCAGTACTTC.

This clonotype was observed at least ten times. The chain employs TRBV2 and TRBJ2-5; 7 nucleotides agree with TRBD2. V gave up 6 bases and J gave up 5 bases; unmatched junction bases: 9. The CDR3 contains 14 residues. The germline gives CDR1 SNHLY, CDR2 FYNNEI. The CDR3 DNA reads TGTGCCAGCAGACCGGGGGGACTGAAGGAGACCCAGTACTTC. Amino acid sequence: CASRPGGLKETQYF.

The chain combines TRBV15 with TRBJ2-2; 7 nucleotides line up with TRBD2. Germline-derived CDR1 and CDR2 are LNHNV and YYDKDF (reference sequence). V shed 5 bases and J 1 base; nucleotides not matched to a gene: 1. The CDR3 sequence is 14 residues long. As DNA, the CDR3 is TGTGCCACCAGCGGACTAGAGAACACCGGGGAGCTGTTTTTT. Translation gives CATSGLENTGELFF.

This clonotype was seen ten or more times. The gene calls are TRBV5-1 and TRBJ1-1; D might be TRBD1 (5 bases). This CDR3 comprises 14 residues. The V and J ends lost 1 base and 1 base respectively, with 8 bases between them. Germline-derived CDR1 and CDR2 are SGHRS and YFSETQ. The CDR3 nucleotides read TGCGCCAGCAGCTTGTGGCAGGGGAACACTGAAGCTTTCTTT. Translation: CASSLWQGNTEAFF.

This clonotype was found many times. V and J are TRBV18 and TRBJ2-1, with 8 bases matching TRBD2. V lost 6 bases, J lost 0 bases, and 10 bases stayed unmatched. The CDR3 spans 17 residues. Germline assignment: CDR1 KGHSH and CDR2 LQKENI. CDR3 amino acids: CASSPTSGGTSYNEQFF. The CDR3 DNA sequence: TGTGCCAGCTCGCCTACTAGCGGTGGTACCTCCTACAATGAGCAGTTCTTC.

This clonotype was observed at least ten times. The CDR3: CASSLAVYGYTF. CDR3 DNA: TGTGCCAGCAGCTTAGCTGTCTATGGCTACACCTTC. This sequence joins TRBV7-9 and TRBJ1-2; no definite D call. Germline V gene sequence: CDR1 SEHNR, CDR2 FQNEAQ (reference sequence). The CDR3 is made up of 12 amino acids. V gave up 0 bases and J gave up 4 bases, with 3 bases separating them.

This clonotype was observed a few times. V usage is TRBV24-1 and J usage is TRBJ2-7, with D unclear. CDR1 KGHDR and CDR2 SFDVKD come from the germline V gene. The CDR3 is 18 residues long. V was trimmed by 9 bases and J by 7 bases, leaving 33 bases between them. The CDR3 is CATSRHLVNYYPLVEQYF. CDR3 bases: TGTGCCACCTCCCGACACTTGGTCAACTACTATCCTTTAGTAGAGCAGTACTTC.

The table lists this clonotype with many counts. The V gene is TRBV4-2, the J gene TRBJ2-2; D unclear. The V gene lost 2 bases and the J gene lost 1 base, with 11 bases spanning the gap. CDR1 is LGHNA, CDR2 YNFKEQ, per germline. The CDR3 extends over 16 amino acids. CDR3 nucleotide sequence: TGTGCCAGCAGCCAAAACGTCGGCGGGAACACCGGGGAGCTGTTTTTT. The encoded protein is CASSQNVGGNTGELFF.

This clonotype came up many times. V is TRBV7-9 and J is TRBJ1-6, with D perhaps matching TRBD1 (6 bases). Germline CDR1 is SEHNR and CDR2 is FQNEAQ (reference sequence). With 7 bases removed from V and 7 bases from J, the gap between germline ends came to 17 bases. The CDR3 totals 15 residues. As DNA, the CDR3 is TGTGCCAGCACCTCGTCCCAGGGGAGGAATTCACCCCTCCACTTT. Its protein product is CASTSSQGRNSPLHF. The full variable domain, in which reference TRBV7-9 and TRBJ1-6 provide the parts outside the CDR3, is DTGVSQNPRHKITKRGQNVTFRCDPISEHNRLYWYRQTLGQGPEFLTYFQNEAQLEKSRLLSDRFSAERPKGSFSTLEIQRTEQGDSAMYLCASTSSQGRNSPLHFGNGTRLTVT.

This clonotype was detected only a few times. This rearrangement joins TRBV6-6 to TRBJ2-5, with 7 bases fitting TRBD2. CDR1 and CDR2 (germline): MNHNY, SVGAGI (reference sequence). The junction had 14 bases not matched to a gene; V was cut back by 5 bases and J by 5 bases. This CDR3 has 16 residues. CDR3 region: CASSLPVRERPETQYF. The CDR3, as DNA: TGTGCCAGCAGTCTCCCGGTGCGGGAGCGCCCGGAGACCCAGTACTTC.

This clonotype was counted ten times or more. The V and J genes are TRBV9 and TRBJ1-2; tentatively, D is TRBD1 (5 bases). The CDR3 contains 17 residues. Trimming removed 3 bases from V and 2 bases from J, with 20 bases in between. From germline, CDR1 is SGDLS and CDR2 YYNGEE. The DNA for the CDR3 is TGTGCCAGCAGCGCCGGACGCCTCGGGGGAGCCAACTATGGCTACACCTTC. It codes for CASSAGRLGGANYGYTF.

In this sample, this clonotype turned up many times. This rearrangement joins TRBV12-3 or TRBV12-4 to TRBJ1-6; D is unresolved. Between the trimmed V and J ends, which lost 4 bases and 10 bases, there was a span of 20 bases. This CDR3 is built from 16 residues. The CDR3 DNA is TGTGCCAGCAGTTCTGATGAGCGGCTTGTTGACTCACCCCTCCACTTT. Its protein is CASSSDERLVDSPLHF.

This clonotype was observed many times. The chain combines TRBV4-1 with TRBJ2-3, with TRBD2 as a possible D gene (5 bases). The V and J ends lost 3 bases and 0 bases respectively, with 13 bases between them. The CDR3 length is 16 residues. Germline V gives CDR1 MGHRA, CDR2 YSYEKL. As DNA, the CDR3 is TGCGCCAGCAGCCAGCAATCTTGGACTAGCACAGATACGCAGTATTTT. This codes for CASSQQSWTSTDTQYF.

There are a few counts of this clonotype. This chain joins TRBV12-3 or TRBV12-4 and TRBJ2-7, with D maybe TRBD2 (6 bases). V was cut by 4 bases and J by 4 bases, with 17 bases left in between. The CDR3 totals 15 residues. This chain's CDR3 is CASSSGLRSGYEQYF. CDR3 DNA sequence: TGTGCCAGCAGTTCGGGACTCCGGTCTGGGTACGAGCAGTACTTC.

The table lists this clonotype with many counts. V gene TRBV6-5 combines with J gene TRBJ2-3; possible D gene TRBD1, 5 bases. Trimming removed 2 bases at V and 2 bases at J, with 11 bases between. CDR3 length: 15 amino acids. Germline V gene lookup returns CDR1 MNHEY and CDR2 SVGAGI. The CDR3 DNA reads as TGTGCCAGCAGTTACGACAGCACTCTCACAGATACGCAGTATTTT. Protein: CASSYDSTLTDTQYF.

This clonotype was seen repeatedly, ten times or more. CDR3 amino acids: CATSDRTPGEPKETQYF. The CDR3 DNA is TGTGCCACCAGTGATCGTACACCCGGAGAACCCAAAGAGACCCAGTACTTC. This chain connects TRBV24-1 to TRBJ2-5, with D uncertain. The CDR3 extends over 17 amino acids. Trimming stripped 3 bases from V and 3 bases from J, with 19 bases between. Germline V gene data show CDR1 as KGHDR and CDR2 as SFDVKD.

In its sample, this clonotype was seen many times. The rearrangement joins TRBV19 to TRBJ1-1, with D perhaps matching TRBD1 (5 bases). V was clipped by 7 bases and J by 6 bases, with 15 bases between them. The CDR3 sequence is 13 residues long. From germline, CDR1 is LNHDA and CDR2 SQIVND (reference sequence). The CDR3 DNA sequence: TGTGCCAGTATCTCGCAGGGAGCTCCTGAAGCTTTCTTT. Amino acid sequence: CASISQGAPEAFF.

This clonotype was counted ten times or more. The chain joins TRBV7-2 to TRBJ1-4; TRBD1 is a possible D gene (5 bases). From germline, CDR1 is SGHTA and CDR2 FQGNSA. Trimming took off 5 bases at V and 8 bases at J, with 12 bases between the two ends. The CDR3 loop spans 13 amino acids. The CDR3 coding sequence is TGTGCCAGCAGCCCCCGGAGGGGAGAAAAACTGTTTTTT. It encodes CASSPRRGEKLFF. The full variable domain, its missing parts supplied by reference TRBV7-2 and TRBJ1-4, is GAGVSQSPSNKVTEKGKDVELRCDPISGHTALYWYRQSLGQGLEFLIYFQGNSAPDKSGLPSDRFSAERTGGSVSTLTIQRTQQEDSAVYLCASSPRRGEKLFFGSGTQLSVL.

The chain is built from TRBV5-1 and TRBJ2-1; no clear D gene. The CDR3 extends over 12 amino acids. V lost 4 bases and J lost 7, with 9 bases in between. The germline V gene encodes CDR1 SGHRS and CDR2 YFSETQ. CDR3 DNA: TGCGCCAGCAGCGTGTCCAAAAATGAGCAGTTCTTC. It translates to CASSVSKNEQFF.

This clonotype was seen a handful of times. The V call is TRBV28, the J call TRBJ1-2; weak D call: TRBD1 (5 bases). The CDR3 covers 15 residues. V gave up 5 bases and J gave up 7 bases, with 20 bases separating them. Germline lookup yields CDR1 MDHEN and CDR2 SYDVKM. The CDR3 nucleotides are TGTGCCAGCAGTCCCCTCGACGGGGCTGGAGGTGGCTACACCTTC. The encoded protein is CASSPLDGAGGGYTF.

This clonotype was found many times. This sequence joins TRBV9 and TRBJ2-7, with D maybe TRBD1 (5 bases). The CDR3 extends over 14 amino acids. V lost 0 bases to trimming and J lost 0 bases, with 7 bases between them. Germline values: CDR1 SGDLS, CDR2 YYNGEE. The CDR3 DNA is TGTGCCAGCAGCGTAGGGACAAACTCCTACGAGCAGTACTTC. This codes for CASSVGTNSYEQYF.

This clonotype has more than one count but fewer than ten. The chain couples TRBV7-9 to TRBJ1-1; 9 bases match TRBD1. The CDR3 spans 16 residues. Germline CDR1 SEHNR, CDR2 FQNEAQ (reference sequence). V lost 5 bases to trimming and J lost 5 bases; unmatched junction nucleotides: 12. The CDR3 DNA is TGTGCCAGCAGCCATACGTCGGGGGACAGGGAAACTGAAGCTTTCTTT. Translated: CASSHTSGDRETEAFF.

The gene calls are TRBV10-3 and TRBJ1-1; 12 bases agree with TRBD1. Germline V gene data show CDR1 as ENHRY and CDR2 as SYGVKD. The CDR3 totals 17 residues. V was pared by 10 bases and J by 0 bases, with 12 bases of the junction left unmatched. The CDR3: CATSGTGGFSMNTEAFF. For the CDR3, the DNA is TGTGCCACAAGCGGGACAGGGGGCTTTAGTATGAACACTGAAGCTTTCTTT.

Many counts were recorded for this clonotype. The chain recombines TRBV6-2 or TRBV6-3 with TRBJ2-7, with 8 bases aligning to TRBD1. The CDR3 is 15 amino acids. Germline V CDR1 and CDR2: MNHEY, SVGEGT. V lost 2 bases to trimming and J lost 5 bases; unmatched junction nucleotides: 8. The CDR3 bases are TGTGCCAGCAGTTACCAAGGACAGGGTATCAACGAGCAGTACTTC. Its translation is CASSYQGQGINEQYF.